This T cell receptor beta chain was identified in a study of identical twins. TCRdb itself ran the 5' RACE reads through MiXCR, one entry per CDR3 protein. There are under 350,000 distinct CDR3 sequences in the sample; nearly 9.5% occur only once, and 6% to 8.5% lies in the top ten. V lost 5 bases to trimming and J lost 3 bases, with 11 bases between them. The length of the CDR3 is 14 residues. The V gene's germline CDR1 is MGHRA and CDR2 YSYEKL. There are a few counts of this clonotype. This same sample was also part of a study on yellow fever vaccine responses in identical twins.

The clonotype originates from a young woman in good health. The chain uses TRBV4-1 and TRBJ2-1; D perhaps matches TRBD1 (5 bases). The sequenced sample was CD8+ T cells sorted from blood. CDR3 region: CASSVAGHYNEQFF. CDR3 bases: TGCGCCAGCAGCGTAGCAGGACACTACAATGAGCAGTTCTTC.